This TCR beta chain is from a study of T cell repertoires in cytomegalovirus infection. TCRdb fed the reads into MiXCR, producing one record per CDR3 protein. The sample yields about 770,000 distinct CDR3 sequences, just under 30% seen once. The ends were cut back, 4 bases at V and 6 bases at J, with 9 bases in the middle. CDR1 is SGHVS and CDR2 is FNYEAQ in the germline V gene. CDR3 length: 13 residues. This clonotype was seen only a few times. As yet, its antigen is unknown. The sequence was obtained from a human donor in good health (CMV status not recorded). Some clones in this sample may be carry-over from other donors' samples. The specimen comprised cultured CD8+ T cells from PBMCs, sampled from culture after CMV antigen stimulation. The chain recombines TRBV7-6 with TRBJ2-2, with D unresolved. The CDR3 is CASSSRRSGELFF. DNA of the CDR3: TGTGCCAGCAGCTCCCGTCGTTCCGGGGAGCTGTTTTTT. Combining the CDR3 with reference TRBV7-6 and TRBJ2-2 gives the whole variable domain GAGVSQSPRYKVTKRGQDVALRCDPISGHVSLYWYRQALGQGPEFLTYFNYEAQQDKSGLPNDRFSAERPEGSISTLTIQRTEQRDSAMYRCASSSRRSGELFFGEGSRLTVL.